Given below is one T cell receptor (beta chain) in context. Germline-derived CDR1 and CDR2 are LNHDA and SQIVND (reference sequence). The trim removed 4 bases at V and 9 bases at J, leaving 8 bases unmatched. The CDR3 length is 16 residues. The entry originates in a study of T-cell reconstitution after alpha-beta-depleted transplantation in children. Construction of the TCRbeta library involved unique molecular identifiers. TCRdb re-derived calls from the PCR reads in MiXCR, one entry per CDR3 protein. The data show just under 550,000 distinct CDR3 sequences, with around 18% seen just once and roughly 3.3% held by the top ten.

The TCR was taken from a human donor who donated a stem cell graft to a child with acute lymphoblastic leukemia. Specimen: PBMCs from the stem cell graft donor, collected from the stem cell graft. The gene calls are TRBV19 and TRBJ2-2; 13 positions agree with TRBD2. The CDR3 region is CASSTSGLAGSRELFF. CDR3 DNA: TGTGCCAGTAGTACCTCGGGACTAGCGGGATCCCGGGAGCTGTTTTTT.